This T cell receptor beta chain was obtained from a study of OX40 agonist ivuxolimab in advanced cancers. Whole-study context: Two cutaneous melanoma patients and one hepatocellular carcinoma patient, three in all, had partial responses. Findings and limits, study-wide: Among some nonresponders, normalized T-cell clonal expansion was also low.

Baseline was the first blood sampling point, followed by cycle 4 day 1 and cycle 7 day 1. Comments on this clone: Its antigen is unknown.

Germline V lookup: CDR1 MDHEN, CDR2 SYDVKM. The germline V and J ends were trimmed by 4 bases and 1 base, with 10 bases remaining between them. The CDR3 is made up of 14 amino acids. The repertoire was sequenced with immunoSEQ multiplex PCR; TCRdb's copy has only in-frame clones and lacks some. Seen here are 85,000 to 95,000 clones, roughly nine tenths observed once, and the top ten hold 2.6%. This sequence originates from an adult with an advanced solid tumor such as melanoma, head and neck, liver or kidney cancer. V is TRBV28 and J is TRBJ1-1; a weak D match, TRBD1 (6 bases). The sample in question was CD4+ or CD8+ T cells sorted from blood, obtained in a trial of the OX40 agonist ivuxolimab. The chain's CDR3 is CASSWGHSNTEAFF. The CDR3 region has the DNA TGTGCCAGCAGTTGGGGACACTCGAACACTGAAGCTTTCTTT.